This TCR beta chain is from a study of cytomegalovirus exposure and HLA in healthy donors. Use of 60 Vbeta and 13 Jbeta primers characterized the PCR. Using immunoSEQ multiplex PCR, the repertoire was profiled, and TCRdb retains in-frame clones only, with some absent. The sample has about 73,000 clones, 60% to 85% seen once. The germline gives CDR1 SGHTA, CDR2 FQGNSA. The ends lost 5 bases at V and 8 bases at J; junction bases unmatched: 18. This CDR3 contains 17 residues. The sample consisted of PBMCs. The rearrangement uses TRBV7-2 and TRBJ1-2; 9 nucleotides agree with TRBD1. The sequence was obtained from a male donor in good health and CMV-seronegative. The CDR3 coding sequence is TGTGCCAGCAGCCTTCGACACTCCGGGACAGGGTATTTAGGCTACACCTTC. Its protein product is CASSLRHSGTGYLGYTF.